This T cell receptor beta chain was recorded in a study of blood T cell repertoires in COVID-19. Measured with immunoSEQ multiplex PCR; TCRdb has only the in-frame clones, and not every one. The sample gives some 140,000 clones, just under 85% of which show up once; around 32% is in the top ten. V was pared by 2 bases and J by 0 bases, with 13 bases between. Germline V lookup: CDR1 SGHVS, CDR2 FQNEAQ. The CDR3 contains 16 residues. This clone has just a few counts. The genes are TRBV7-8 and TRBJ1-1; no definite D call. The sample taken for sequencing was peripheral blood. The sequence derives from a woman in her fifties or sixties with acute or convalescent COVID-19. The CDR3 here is CASSLLGGRMNTEAFF. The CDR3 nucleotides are TGTGCCAGCAGCTTATTGGGTGGGAGAATGAACACTGAAGCTTTCTTT.